The rows below give T cell receptor beta chains drawn from one sample of a study of vaccination and CD4 T cells after COVID-19. TCRdb processed the PCR reads anew with MiXCR; each CDR3 protein has one entry. Of about 28,000 distinct CDR3 sequences listed, 45% to 60% were seen once; the top ten hold more than 5%. This specimen was CD4+ T cells from blood, taken about 7 months after SARS-CoV-2 vaccination. The receptors derive from a human donor who had recovered from COVID-19. CDR3s include the opening cysteine and the closing phenylalanine or tryptophan. The D gene is left open where the match is weak. Clone size is given for some rows only: seen once, a few or many times, or a class if the clone is expanded.

V gene,clone size,J gene,D gene,CDR3 DNA,CDR3 protein
TRBV25-1,NA,TRBJ2-5,TRBD1,TGTGCCAGCAGTGAAGTTGGGACAGGGGAGGGAAAGACCCAGTACTTC,CASSEVGTGEGKTQYF
TRBV7-9,few,TRBJ2-3,NA,TGTGCCAGCAGCTTAGGCGGACAAGCGGATACGCAGTATTTT,CASSLGGQADTQYF
TRBV7-6,few,TRBJ1-5,NA,TGTGCCAGCAGCCCGAGGGACACACAGCCCCAGCATTTT,CASSPRDTQPQHF
TRBV6-5,NA,TRBJ2-1,NA,TGTGCCAGCAGTTACTCGGCCCGCCTTAGGAATGAGCAGTTCTTC,CASSYSARLRNEQFF
TRBV28,few,TRBJ1-5,NA,TGTGCCAGCAGTTTAGGTTGGGGAGGGCCCCAGCATTTT,CASSLGWGGPQHF
TRBV7-9,few,TRBJ1-2,NA,TGTGCCAGCAGCTTACCCGCACGGGGGGCTCTAGACTATGGCTACACCTTC,CASSLPARGALDYGYTF
TRBV7-8,NA,TRBJ2-7,NA,TGTGCCAGCAGCGTAAAATACGAGCAGTACTTC,CASSVKYEQYF
TRBV4-1,NA,TRBJ2-5,NA,TGCGCCAGCAGCCAAGTATCTCTAGGGGCCTCGTCGAAGGAGACCCAGTACTTC,CASSQVSLGASSKETQYF
TRBV6-5,NA,TRBJ1-2,TRBD1,TGTGCCAGCAGTTACGACAGGGGGAGGGATGGCTACACCTTC,CASSYDRGRDGYTF
TRBV24-1,NA,TRBJ2-7,TRBD2,TGTGCCTCCCAGTTGCGGGAGGATACCTACGAGCAGTACTTC,CASQLREDTYEQYF
TRBV20-1,NA,TRBJ2-1,NA,TGCAGTGCTAGGCCGGTGGATCTCGGTTTTGAGCAGTTCTTC,CSARPVDLGFEQFF
TRBV28,NA,TRBJ2-3,TRBD2,TGTGCCAGCAGTCCCACCGGGACTATAGGAACAGATACGCAGTATTTT,CASSPTGTIGTDTQYF
TRBV28,few,TRBJ2-3,NA,TGTGCCAGCAGTTTATGGGGACGACCAAGCACAGATACGCAGTATTTT,CASSLWGRPSTDTQYF
TRBV6-1,few,TRBJ2-5,NA,TGTGCCAGCAGTCGCACCCACCACAGGGTTGGGGAGACCCAGTACTTC,CASSRTHHRVGETQYF
TRBV2,NA,TRBJ2-5,TRBD1,TGTGCCAGCAGTGAAGGAGACAGGGTCGGGACCCAGTACTTC,CASSEGDRVGTQYF
TRBV5-4,NA,TRBJ1-2,TRBD1,TGTGCCAGCAGCTTGGCCAGGACAGGGGATAACTATGGCTACACCTTC,CASSLARTGDNYGYTF
TRBV7-9,NA,TRBJ1-6,NA,TGTGCCAGCGGATCCGGGATATCTAATTCACCCCTCCACTTT,CASGSGISNSPLHF
TRBV5-4,NA,TRBJ1-1,NA,TGTGCCAGCAGCTTGGGTTCGGGCACTGAAGCTTTCTTT,CASSLGSGTEAFF
TRBV12-3/TRBV12-4,NA,TRBJ2-5,TRBD2,TGTGCCAGCAGGCCCCCCGGGGGGGGGGAGACCCAGTACTTC,CASRPPGGGETQYF
TRBV5-8,once,TRBJ2-2,NA,TGTGCCAGCAGCTTCCTCCCCAGAGGAACGAACACCGGGGAGCTGTTTTTT,CASSFLPRGTNTGELFF
TRBV28,NA,TRBJ2-5,NA,TGTGCCAGCAGTTTGAGGGGCCGGAAAGAGACCCAGTACTTC,CASSLRGRKETQYF
TRBV20-1,NA,TRBJ2-3,TRBD2,TGCAGTGCTGGACTAGTCGACGGCACAGATACGCAGTATTTT,CSAGLVDGTDTQYF
TRBV10-3,NA,TRBJ1-2,NA,TGTGCCATCAGTGAGGACAGATACAATGGCTACACCTTC,CAISEDRYNGYTF
TRBV4-2,NA,TRBJ2-3,NA,TGTGCCAGCAGCCAACGGGGTTCCCGGGACTTTCTACCCCGCACAGATACGCAGTATTTT,CASSQRGSRDFLPRTDTQYF
TRBV27,NA,TRBJ2-7,NA,TGTGCCAGCAGTTTATCAGGGACTCGTTACTACGAGCAGTACTTC,CASSLSGTRYYEQYF
TRBV20-1,NA,TRBJ2-1,NA,TGCAGTGCTAGAGGGGTACGGGAGTACTACAATGAGCAGTTCTTC,CSARGVREYYNEQFF
TRBV20-1,NA,TRBJ2-1,TRBD2,TGCAGTGCCCCAGGGCTAGCGGACAATGAGCAGTTCTTC,CSAPGLADNEQFF
TRBV7-2,NA,TRBJ2-7,NA,TGTGCCAGCACCAAGGGCTCGTCGTTTCCCTACGAGCAGTACTTC,CASTKGSSFPYEQYF
TRBV2,NA,TRBJ2-7,NA,TGTGCCAGCAGCACAACCAGGGTCCGCACATCCTACGAGCAGTACTTC,CASSTTRVRTSYEQYF
TRBV7-8,NA,TRBJ1-2,NA,TGTGCCAGCAGCTCCTACAGGGCGAGTAGCGGCTACACCTTC,CASSSYRASSGYTF
TRBV7-2,few,TRBJ2-5,TRBD1,TGTGCCAGCAGCTCCCGGACAGGGCTGGAGACCCAGTACTTC,CASSSRTGLETQYF
TRBV29-1,few,TRBJ2-5,TRBD2,TGCAGCGCTAGAGACGGACTAGTGGTCCCCCAGTACTTC,CSARDGLVVPQYF
TRBV12-3/TRBV12-4,NA,TRBJ1-2,TRBD1,TGTGCCAGCAGAGGGACAGGGTCCCCCTCTAGGGGCTACACCTTC,CASRGTGSPSRGYTF
TRBV7-9,NA,TRBJ1-2,NA,TGTGCCAGCAGCCTATCGGCTGGGGGTGGCTACACCTTC,CASSLSAGGGYTF
TRBV27,NA,TRBJ1-1,NA,TGTGCCAGCAGTTTATCCGAAAGGAACACTGAAGCTTTCTTT,CASSLSERNTEAFF
TRBV10-3,few,TRBJ2-5,TRBD1,TGTGCCACCGGAGACCGGGACAGACAAGAGACCCAGTACTTC,CATGDRDRQETQYF
TRBV7-2,NA,TRBJ2-7,NA,TGTGCCAGCAGCTCAGACCGGGACCAGAGGTCCTACGAGCAGTACTTC,CASSSDRDQRSYEQYF
TRBV20-1,NA,TRBJ2-5,TRBD2,TGCAGTGCTAGATGGGTCCGGGGAGGGGCTAGCGGGAGGATACAAGAGACCCAGTACTTC,CSARWVRGGASGRIQETQYF